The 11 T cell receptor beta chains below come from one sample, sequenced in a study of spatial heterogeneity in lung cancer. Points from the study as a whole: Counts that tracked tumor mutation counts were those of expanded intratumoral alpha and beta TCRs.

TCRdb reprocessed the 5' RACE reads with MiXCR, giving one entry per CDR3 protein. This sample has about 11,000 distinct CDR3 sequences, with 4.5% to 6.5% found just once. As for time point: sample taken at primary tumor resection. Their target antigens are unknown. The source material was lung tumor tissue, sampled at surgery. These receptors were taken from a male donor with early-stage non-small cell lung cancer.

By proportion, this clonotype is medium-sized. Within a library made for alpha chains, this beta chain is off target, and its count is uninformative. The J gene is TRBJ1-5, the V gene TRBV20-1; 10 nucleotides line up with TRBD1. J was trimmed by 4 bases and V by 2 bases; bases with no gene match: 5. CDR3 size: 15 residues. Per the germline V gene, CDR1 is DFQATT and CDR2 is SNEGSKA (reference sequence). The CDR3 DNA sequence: TGCAGTGCTAGAAGGGGACAGGGGAGTAATCAGCCCCAGCATTTT. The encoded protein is CSARRGQGSNQPQHF.

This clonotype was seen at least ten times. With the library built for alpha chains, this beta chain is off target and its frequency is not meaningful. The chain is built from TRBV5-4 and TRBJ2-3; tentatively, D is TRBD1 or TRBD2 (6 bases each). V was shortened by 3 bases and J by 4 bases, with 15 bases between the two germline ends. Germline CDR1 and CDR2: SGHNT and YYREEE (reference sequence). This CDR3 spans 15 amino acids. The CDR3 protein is CASSSGGRGADTQYF. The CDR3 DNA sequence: TGTGCCAGCAGCTCAGGTGGTAGGGGGGCAGATACGCAGTATTTT.

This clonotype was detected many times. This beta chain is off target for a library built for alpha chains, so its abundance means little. The CDR3 DNA reads as TGCGCCAGCAGCCAAGAGGGTGCAGGGAATTCACCCCTCCACTTT. It is translated as CASSQEGAGNSPLHF. The chain carries TRBV4-1 and TRBJ1-6; possibly TRBD1 for D (5 bases). There are 15 residues in the CDR3. V was cut by 0 bases and J by 7 bases, with 10 bases left in between. In germline, CDR1 is MGHRA, CDR2 YSYEKL.

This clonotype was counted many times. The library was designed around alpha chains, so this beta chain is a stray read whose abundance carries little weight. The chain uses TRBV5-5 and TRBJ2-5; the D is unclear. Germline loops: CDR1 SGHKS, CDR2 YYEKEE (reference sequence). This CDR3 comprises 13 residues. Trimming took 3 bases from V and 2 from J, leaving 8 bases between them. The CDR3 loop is CASSSDPQETQYF. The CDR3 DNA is TGTGCCAGCAGCTCTGATCCTCAAGAGACCCAGTACTTC.

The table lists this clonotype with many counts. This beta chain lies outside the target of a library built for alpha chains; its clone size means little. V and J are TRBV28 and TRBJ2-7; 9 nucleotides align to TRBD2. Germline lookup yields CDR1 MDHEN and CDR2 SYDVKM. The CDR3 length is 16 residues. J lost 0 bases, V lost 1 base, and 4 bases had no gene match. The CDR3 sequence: CASSLSSGIISYEQYF. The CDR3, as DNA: TGTGCCAGCAGTTTATCTAGCGGGATAATCTCCTACGAGCAGTACTTC. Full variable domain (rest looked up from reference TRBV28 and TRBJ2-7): DVKVTQSSRYLVKRTGEKVFLECVQDMDHENMFWYRQDPGLGLRLIYFSYDVKMKEKGDIPEGYSVSREKKERFSLILESASTNQTSMYLCASSLSSGIISYEQYFGPGTRLTVT.

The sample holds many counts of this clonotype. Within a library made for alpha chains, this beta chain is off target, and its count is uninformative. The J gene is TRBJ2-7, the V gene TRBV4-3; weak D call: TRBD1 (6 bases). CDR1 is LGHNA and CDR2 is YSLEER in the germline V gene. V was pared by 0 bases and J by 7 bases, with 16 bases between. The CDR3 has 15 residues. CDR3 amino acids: CASSQDNQGKGEQYF. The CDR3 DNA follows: TGCGCCAGCAGCCAAGATAATCAGGGGAAGGGAGAGCAGTACTTC.

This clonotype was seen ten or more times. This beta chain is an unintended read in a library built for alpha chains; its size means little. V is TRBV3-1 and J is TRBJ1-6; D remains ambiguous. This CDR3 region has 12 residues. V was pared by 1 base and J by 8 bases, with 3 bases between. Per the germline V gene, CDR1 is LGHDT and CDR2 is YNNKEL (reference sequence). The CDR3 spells CASSQADSPLHF. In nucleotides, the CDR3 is TGTGCCAGCAGCCAAGCCGATTCACCCCTCCACTTT.

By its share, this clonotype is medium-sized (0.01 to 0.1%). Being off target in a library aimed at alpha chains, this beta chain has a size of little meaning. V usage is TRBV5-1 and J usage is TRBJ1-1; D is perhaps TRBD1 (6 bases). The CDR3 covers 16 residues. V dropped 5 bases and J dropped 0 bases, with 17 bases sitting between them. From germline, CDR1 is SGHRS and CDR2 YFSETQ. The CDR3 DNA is TGCGCCAGCAGATCCGGGGGCCCCTCGATGAACACTGAAGCTTTCTTT. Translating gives CASRSGGPSMNTEAFF.

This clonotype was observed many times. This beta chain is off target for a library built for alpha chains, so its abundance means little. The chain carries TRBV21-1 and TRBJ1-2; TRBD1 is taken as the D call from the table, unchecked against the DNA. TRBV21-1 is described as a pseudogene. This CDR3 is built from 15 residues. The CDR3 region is CASSSRDRGLHGYTF. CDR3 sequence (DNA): TGTGCCAGCAGCTCCCGGGACAGGGGGCTACATGGCTACACCTTC.

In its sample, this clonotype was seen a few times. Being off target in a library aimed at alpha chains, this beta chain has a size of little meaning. The CDR3 protein is CASSRRHNEKLFF. As DNA, the CDR3 is TGTGCCAGCAGCCGGAGACATAATGAAAAACTGTTTTTT. The V and J genes are TRBV7-2 and TRBJ1-4; D is unresolved. The germline V gene encodes CDR1 SGHTA and CDR2 FQGNSA. CDR3 length: 13 residues. V was shortened by 5 bases and J by 4 bases, with 8 bases between the two germline ends.

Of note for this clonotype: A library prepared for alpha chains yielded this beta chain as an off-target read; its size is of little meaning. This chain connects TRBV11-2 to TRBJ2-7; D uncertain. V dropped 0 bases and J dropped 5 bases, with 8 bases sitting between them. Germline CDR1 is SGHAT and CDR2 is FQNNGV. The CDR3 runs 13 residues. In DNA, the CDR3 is TGTGCCAGCAGCTTAGATCATAGGGACGAGCAGTACTTC. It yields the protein CASSLDHRDEQYF.